Listed below are T cell receptor beta chains from one sample, sequenced in a study of shared clonotypes between healthy human individuals. The method was immunoSEQ multiplex PCR; TCRdb's version includes in-frame clones alone and lacks a portion of them. Of approximately 2.5 million clones in the sample, just over 90% were seen once. Material: naive CD4+ T cells sorted from blood. The receptors come from a man aged 18-30 years in good health. The CDR3 runs from the conserved cysteine through the conserved F or W. The D gene is left open where the match is weak. Not all rows give a size; the values are once, few, many and, for expanded clones, a class.

J gene: TRBJ1-2; D gene: -; V gene: TRBV7-2; clone size: -; CDR3 DNA: TGTGCCAGCAGCTTAGGCTCGGCAGGCTATGGCTACACCTTC; CDR3 protein: CASSLGSAGYGYTF
J gene: TRBJ1-5; D gene: -; V gene: TRBV5-8; clone size: -; CDR3 DNA: TGTGCCAGCAGCTTTGGTCTCCAGCCCCAGCATTTT; CDR3 protein: CASSFGLQPQHF
J gene: TRBJ2-7; D gene: TRBD1; V gene: TRBV6-5; clone size: -; CDR3 DNA: TGTGCCAGCAGCGGGGACAGGGGTGGAGAGCAGTACTTC; CDR3 protein: CASSGDRGGEQYF
J gene: TRBJ2-3; D gene: -; V gene: TRBV10-2; clone size: -; CDR3 DNA: TGCGCCAGCAGTGATCCGGCGACGTTCACAGATACGCAGTATTTT; CDR3 protein: CASSDPATFTDTQYF
J gene: TRBJ2-7; D gene: -; V gene: TRBV21-1; clone size: -; CDR3 DNA: TGTGCCAGCAGCAAAGGAATTGTGGGAGGCGAGCAGTACTTC; CDR3 protein: CASSKGIVGGEQYF
J gene: TRBJ2-7; D gene: -; V gene: TRBV2; clone size: -; CDR3 DNA: TGTGCCAGCAGCTTCGACAGGAGATACGAGCAGTACTTC; CDR3 protein: CASSFDRRYEQYF
J gene: TRBJ2-3; D gene: -; V gene: TRBV5-4; clone size: -; CDR3 DNA: TGTGCCAGCAGCTCGGGCGGGTCAACAGATACGCAGTATTTT; CDR3 protein: CASSSGGSTDTQYF
J gene: TRBJ1-2; D gene: TRBD1; V gene: TRBV10-3; clone size: -; CDR3 DNA: TGTGCCATCAGTCTAACAGGGGGCCGTGGCTACACCTTC; CDR3 protein: CAISLTGGRGYTF
J gene: TRBJ1-5; D gene: -; V gene: TRBV16; clone size: -; CDR3 DNA: TGTGCCAGCAGCCAATCGATCAGGACAGAGAATCAGCCCCAGCATTTT; CDR3 protein: CASSQSIRTENQPQHF
J gene: TRBJ2-5; D gene: TRBD1; V gene: TRBV10-3; clone size: -; CDR3 DNA: TGTGCCATCCAATCCGGGACAGGAGAAGAGACCCAGTACTTC; CDR3 protein: CAIQSGTGEETQYF
J gene: TRBJ1-6; D gene: -; V gene: TRBV7-2; clone size: -; CDR3 DNA: TGTGCCAGCAGCTTAGAAGGGGGGCGCTTGGGATCACCCCTCCACTTT; CDR3 protein: CASSLEGGRLGSPLHF
J gene: TRBJ2-7; D gene: TRBD2; V gene: TRBV19; clone size: -; CDR3 DNA: TGTGCCAGTAGTATAGATCCGGGAGGAGGGCAGTACTTC; CDR3 protein: CASSIDPGGGQYF
J gene: TRBJ2-7; D gene: -; V gene: TRBV7-8; clone size: -; CDR3 DNA: TGTGCCAGCAGCTTAGGGGTAAACGAGCAGTACTTC; CDR3 protein: CASSLGVNEQYF
J gene: TRBJ2-5; D gene: TRBD1; V gene: TRBV4-1; clone size: -; CDR3 DNA: TGCGCCAGCAGAGATACAGGGGCGGAGACCCAGTACTTC; CDR3 protein: CASRDTGAETQYF
J gene: TRBJ2-5; D gene: TRBD1; V gene: TRBV5-8; clone size: -; CDR3 DNA: TGTGCCAGCAGCTTGCGGCAGGGGGTTGTGACCCAGTACTTC; CDR3 protein: CASSLRQGVVTQYF
J gene: TRBJ2-5; D gene: -; V gene: TRBV6-6; clone size: -; CDR3 DNA: TGTGCCAGCAGTAATCTGCAGGGCAGCGAGACCCAGTACTTC; CDR3 protein: CASSNLQGSETQYF
J gene: TRBJ1-5; D gene: -; V gene: TRBV6-1; clone size: -; CDR3 DNA: TGTGCCAGCAGTGCCGAGTGGCAGGGTTATCAGCCCCAGCATTTT; CDR3 protein: CASSAEWQGYQPQHF
J gene: TRBJ2-2; D gene: -; V gene: TRBV19; clone size: once; CDR3 DNA: TGTGCCAGTCGTTTTGGAGCGGTGGCCGGGGAGCTGTTTTTT; CDR3 protein: CASRFGAVAGELFF
J gene: TRBJ1-1; D gene: TRBD1; V gene: TRBV19; clone size: -; CDR3 DNA: TGTGCCAGTAGCTTCACAGGGGACGCCTCCGGAGCTTTCTTT; CDR3 protein: CASSFTGDASGAFF
J gene: TRBJ2-7; D gene: -; V gene: TRBV6-5; clone size: -; CDR3 DNA: TGTGCCAGCAGACGGGACCCCTTTTCCTTCTACGAGCAGTACTTC; CDR3 protein: CASRRDPFSFYEQYF
J gene: TRBJ2-2; D gene: TRBD1; V gene: TRBV5-1; clone size: -; CDR3 DNA: TGCGCCAGCAGCCCAGGGACAGCGAACACCGGGGAGCTGTTTTTT; CDR3 protein: CASSPGTANTGELFF
J gene: TRBJ2-3; D gene: TRBD2; V gene: TRBV7-9; clone size: -; CDR3 DNA: TGTGCCAGCAGCTTAATCCGGACTAGTCCAGATACGCAGTATTTT; CDR3 protein: CASSLIRTSPDTQYF
J gene: TRBJ2-2; D gene: -; V gene: TRBV14; clone size: -; CDR3 DNA: TGTGCCAGCAGCCAAGGGGCCGACACCGGGGAGCTGTTTTTT; CDR3 protein: CASSQGADTGELFF
J gene: TRBJ2-7; D gene: -; V gene: TRBV4-2; clone size: -; CDR3 DNA: TGTGCCAGCAGCCCCGGGAGATCGTCAGGGGGGATCTACGAGCAGTACTTC; CDR3 protein: CASSPGRSSGGIYEQYF
J gene: TRBJ2-7; D gene: TRBD1; V gene: TRBV18; clone size: -; CDR3 DNA: TGTGCCAGCTCACCGACAGGGCTAAGCTCCTACGAGCAGTACTTC; CDR3 protein: CASSPTGLSSYEQYF
J gene: TRBJ1-6; D gene: -; V gene: TRBV2; clone size: -; CDR3 DNA: TGTGCCAGCAGGGATCGGGGGGCAGGAAGTAATTCACCCCTCCACTTT; CDR3 protein: CASRDRGAGSNSPLHF
J gene: TRBJ1-2; D gene: TRBD1; V gene: TRBV28; clone size: few; CDR3 DNA: TGTGCCACGACAGGGGGCGTAGGTATAGACTACACCTTC; CDR3 protein: CATTGGVGIDYTF
J gene: TRBJ2-1; D gene: TRBD1; V gene: TRBV10-3; clone size: -; CDR3 DNA: TGTGCCATCAGTGCAGGACAGGGGGCCGGCTACAATGAGCAGTTCTTC; CDR3 protein: CAISAGQGAGYNEQFF
J gene: TRBJ1-2; D gene: -; V gene: TRBV7-2; clone size: once; CDR3 DNA: TGTGCCAGCAGCTTCTCGGGGGGGTTACGTAGTGGCTACACCTTC; CDR3 protein: CASSFSGGLRSGYTF
J gene: TRBJ1-6; D gene: -; V gene: TRBV28; clone size: -; CDR3 DNA: TGTGCCAGCAGTTTATCGACCCCCGGTTCACCCCTCCACTTT; CDR3 protein: CASSLSTPGSPLHF
J gene: TRBJ2-3; D gene: -; V gene: TRBV9; clone size: -; CDR3 DNA: TGTGCCAGCAGCGTCACCGGGACCACAGATACGCAGTATTTT; CDR3 protein: CASSVTGTTDTQYF
J gene: TRBJ2-1; D gene: TRBD2; V gene: TRBV18; clone size: -; CDR3 DNA: TGTGCCAGCTCACCACCATCAGCGGGAGGCAATGAGCAGTTCTTC; CDR3 protein: CASSPPSAGGNEQFF
J gene: TRBJ1-5; D gene: TRBD1; V gene: TRBV7-6; clone size: -; CDR3 DNA: TGTGCCAGCAGCTTATCCGGGGACAGAACTAATCAGCCCCAGCATTTT; CDR3 protein: CASSLSGDRTNQPQHF
J gene: TRBJ1-2; D gene: -; V gene: TRBV25-1; clone size: -; CDR3 DNA: TGTGCCAGCAGTGGGGGGACGGCCTATGGCTACACCTTC; CDR3 protein: CASSGGTAYGYTF
J gene: TRBJ2-1; D gene: TRBD2; V gene: TRBV27; clone size: once; CDR3 DNA: TGTGCCAGCAGTTTATGGGTAGCGGGGGGTTACAATGAGCAGTTCTTC; CDR3 protein: CASSLWVAGGYNEQFF
J gene: TRBJ2-1; D gene: TRBD2; V gene: TRBV5-1; clone size: -; CDR3 DNA: TGCGCCAGCAGCTTGGTAGCCAGCGGGGGTTACAATGAGCAGTTCTTC; CDR3 protein: CASSLVASGGYNEQFF
J gene: TRBJ2-3; D gene: -; V gene: TRBV28; clone size: -; CDR3 DNA: TGTGCCAGCACGCCGGGGAGCACAGATACGCAGTATTTT; CDR3 protein: CASTPGSTDTQYF
J gene: TRBJ1-4; D gene: -; V gene: TRBV11-2; clone size: -; CDR3 DNA: TGTGCCAGCAGCTTTCGGGGGTTTAATGAAAAACTGTTTTTT; CDR3 protein: CASSFRGFNEKLFF
J gene: TRBJ2-7; D gene: TRBD1; V gene: TRBV6-1; clone size: -; CDR3 DNA: TGTGCCAGCAGGAGACAGGGGGCTGGCTACGAGCAGTACTTC; CDR3 protein: CASRRQGAGYEQYF
J gene: TRBJ2-6; D gene: TRBD1; V gene: TRBV7-9; clone size: -; CDR3 DNA: TGTGCCAGCAGCCTACAGGGGGTTGGCTCTGCTGGGGCCAACGTCCTGACTTTC; CDR3 protein: CASSLQGVGSAGANVLTF
J gene: TRBJ1-1; D gene: -; V gene: TRBV10-3; clone size: -; CDR3 DNA: TGTGCCATCAGTGACCAGGGAAACACTGAAGCTTTCTTT; CDR3 protein: CAISDQGNTEAFF
J gene: TRBJ2-3; D gene: -; V gene: TRBV5-1; clone size: -; CDR3 DNA: TGCGCCAGCAGCCGAGCTAGACTAGATACGCAGTATTTT; CDR3 protein: CASSRARLDTQYF
J gene: TRBJ1-2; D gene: -; V gene: TRBV28; clone size: -; CDR3 DNA: TGTGCCAGCAGTTTATTGAGTATAAATGCGGGGGACGGCTACACCTTC; CDR3 protein: CASSLLSINAGDGYTF
J gene: TRBJ2-7; D gene: TRBD1; V gene: TRBV7-2; clone size: -; CDR3 DNA: TGTGCCAGCAGCTTTTTCACAGGGGTTATAAACGAGCAGTACTTC; CDR3 protein: CASSFFTGVINEQYF